This TCR beta chain is drawn from a study of shared clonotypes between healthy human individuals. This clone was detected only a few times. Using immunoSEQ multiplex PCR, the repertoire was profiled, and TCRdb retains in-frame clones only, with some absent. The sample lists 1 million to 1.3 million clones, about 80% occurring once. Germline values: CDR1 SGHNT, CDR2 YYREEE (reference sequence). The CDR3 contains 16 residues. J gave up 4 bases and V 3 bases, and 10 bases lay outside the gene matches. This clonotype was sampled from a man in his late teens or twenties in good health. Some clones in this sample may be carry-over from other donors' samples. The sequencing input was memory CD4+ T cells from PBMCs. Subset given: CD45RA-negative fraction. V gene TRBV5-4 combines with J gene TRBJ2-4; 7 nucleotides agree with TRBD2. The CDR3 nucleotides are TGTGCCAGCAGCTATGGGGGAGGGTCTCGGAAAAACATTCAGTACTTC. Protein sequence: CASSYGGGSRKNIQYF.